This record looks at one T cell receptor (beta chain) sequence and its context. The antigen is undetermined. Though nominally healthy at sampling, donors likely had unrecorded immune exposures. The entry originates in a study of cytomegalovirus exposure and HLA in healthy donors. Overall study context: Genetic ancestry analysis placed about 84% of the roughly 400 donors that were genotyped in the Caucasian-associated cluster. General study results and limits: Later analysis identified a missense DCLRE1C variant that was linked to TCR beta V- and J-gene trimming. Compared with the roughly 700-donor mean, an Asian-associated ancestry cluster reportedly had fewer N-insertions, according to a later analysis.

Primers: 60 Vbeta forward and 13 Jbeta reverse. Data came from immunoSEQ multiplex PCR; TCRdb stores just in-frame clones and leaves some out. This table has around 190,000 clones, roughly 75% appearing once. Material: PBMCs. This clonotype originated in a man aged 35-49 years in good health and CMV-seronegative.

The CDR3 spells CASSFTGQGGEQYF. For the CDR3, the DNA is TGTGCCAGCAGCTTTACGGGACAGGGAGGCGAGCAGTACTTC. This chain joins TRBV7-6 and TRBJ2-7, with TRBD1 matching 9 bases. CDR1 and CDR2 from the germline V gene are SGHVS and FNYEAQ. The CDR3 loop spans 14 amino acids. V was pared by 3 bases and J by 6 bases, with 6 bases of the junction left unmatched.